This is a list of T cell receptor beta chains from one sample in a study of cytomegalovirus exposure and HLA in healthy donors. Produced via immunoSEQ multiplex PCR; TCRdb's table is partial and in-frame only. Altogether over 70,000 clones are present, around 64% being singletons, with the ten largest covering 2% to 2.5%. The sequenced sample consisted of PBMCs. The receptors stem from a young man in good health and CMV-seronegative. Both conserved end residues are part of each CDR3. A D gene is named only where the DNA matches it firmly. Rows may omit the clone size; those that give it use once, few, many or a size class.

>few|TRBJ2-1|TRBD1|TRBV19
CASSILGAPDRDDEQFF
TGTGCCAGTAGTATTTTAGGTGCTCCGGACAGGGACGATGAGCAGTTCTTC
>-|TRBJ2-7|TRBD2|TRBV7-9
CASSLGAGGGEQYF
TGTGCCAGCAGCTTAGGGGCGGGAGGAGGCGAGCAGTACTTC
>-|TRBJ2-1|TRBD1|TRBV6-4
CASSGGQDPFVGLRDNEQFF
TGTGCCAGCAGTGGTGGACAGGATCCGTTTGTGGGCCTCCGGGACAATGAGCAGTTCTTC
>few|TRBJ2-5|TRBD1|TRBV10-1
CASSELGQNQETQYF
TGCGCCAGCAGTGAGCTGGGACAGAACCAAGAGACCCAGTACTTC
>-|TRBJ2-7|TRBD1|TRBV29-1
CSVTSRDRTYGQYF
TGCAGCGTTACCAGCAGGGACAGGACCTACGGGCAGTACTTC
>-|TRBJ2-3|-|TRBV9
CASSLPAAGDTQYF
TGTGCCAGCAGCCTCCCAGCGGCGGGGGATACGCAGTATTTT
>few|TRBJ2-5|TRBD1|TRBV5-5
CASSLTGALETQYF
TGTGCCAGCAGCCTGACAGGGGCGCTGGAGACCCAGTACTTC
>once|TRBJ2-2|TRBD1|TRBV9
CASSVEGQGFIGELFF
TGTGCCAGCAGCGTAGAAGGACAGGGGTTCATCGGGGAGCTGTTTTTT
>-|TRBJ2-7|TRBD2|TRBV7-3
CASSHQGLAGHEQYF
TGTGCCAGCAGCCACCAGGGTCTAGCGGGGCACGAGCAGTACTTC
>-|TRBJ1-2|TRBD1|TRBV18
CASSPRTGAYGYTF
TGTGCCAGCTCACCCCGGACAGGGGCCTATGGCTACACCTTC
>-|TRBJ1-1|-|TRBV19
CASNWGDNTEAFF
TGTGCCAGTAATTGGGGGGACAACACTGAAGCTTTCTTT
>few|TRBJ2-3|-|TRBV2
CASSGQHTDTQYF
TGTGCCAGCAGTGGCCAACATACAGATACGCAGTATTTT
>-|TRBJ1-6|TRBD1|TRBV27
CASSSGTGYNSPLHF
TGTGCCAGCAGTTCCGGGACAGGGTATAATTCACCCCTCCACTTT
>-|TRBJ1-1|-|TRBV30
CAWSQGPYTEAFF
TGTGCCTGGAGCCAGGGGCCATACACTGAAGCTTTCTTT
>-|TRBJ2-7|-|TRBV6-6
CASTSQRSSYEQYF
TGTGCCAGCACCTCTCAGAGGAGCTCCTACGAGCAGTACTTC
>-|TRBJ1-5|TRBD1|TRBV5-4
CASSFEGGTGDQPQHF
TGTGCCAGCAGCTTTGAGGGAGGGACAGGGGATCAGCCCCAGCATTTT
>few|TRBJ2-2|TRBD2|TRBV6-5
CASAGRGEAGELFF
TGTGCCAGCGCCGGGAGGGGAGAGGCCGGGGAGCTGTTTTTT
>-|TRBJ2-3|-|TRBV9
CASSHRPPDTQYF
TGTGCCAGCAGCCACAGGCCGCCGGATACGCAGTATTTT
>once|TRBJ1-5|-|TRBV10-3
CAISESNRTLSGNQPQHF
TGTGCCATCAGTGAGTCGAACAGGACCTTAAGTGGCAATCAGCCCCAGCATTTT
>-|TRBJ1-4|-|TRBV10-3
CASQNLRNEKLFF
TGTGCCAGCCAAAATCTCAGAAATGAAAAACTGTTTTTT
>-|TRBJ2-7|TRBD1|TRBV19
CASSIRQDRDYEQYF
TGTGCCAGTAGTATCCGACAGGACAGGGACTACGAGCAGTACTTC
>-|TRBJ2-2|-|TRBV13
CASSLGGLLNTGELFF
TGTGCCAGCAGCTTAGGCGGACTCCTGAACACCGGGGAGCTGTTTTTT
>-|TRBJ2-7|TRBD2|TRBV7-8
CASSLAFVGRSIEQYF
TGTGCCAGCAGCTTAGCGTTCGTCGGGAGGTCAATCGAGCAGTACTTC
>-|TRBJ1-5|-|TRBV4-3
CASSQDEEGNQPQHF
TGCGCCAGCAGCCAAGATGAGGAGGGGAATCAGCCCCAGCATTTT
>-|TRBJ2-4|TRBD1|TRBV6-5
CASRDRDVQNIQYF
TGTGCCAGCAGGGACAGGGATGTGCAAAACATTCAGTACTTC
>-|TRBJ1-1|-|TRBV9
CASSSREGAFTEAFF
TGTGCCAGCAGCTCCCGTGAGGGCGCGTTCACTGAAGCTTTCTTT
>-|TRBJ2-1|TRBD2|TRBV29-1
CSVDGTSGLPYNEQFF
TGCAGCGTGGATGGGACTAGCGGGCTCCCTTACAATGAGCAGTTCTTC
>-|TRBJ2-7|-|TRBV19
CASGQGGGYEQYF
TGTGCCAGTGGGCAGGGGGGTGGCTACGAGCAGTACTTC
>-|TRBJ1-3|-|TRBV19
CASSMETGNTIYF
TGTGCCAGTAGTATGGAGACTGGAAACACCATATATTTT
>-|TRBJ2-5|TRBD2|TRBV6-5
CASSMGLGQETQYF
TGTGCCAGCAGTATGGGACTAGGGCAAGAGACCCAGTACTTC
>-|TRBJ2-5|-|TRBV28
CASSRKRAGETQYF
TGTGCCAGCAGTCGTAAAAGAGCTGGAGAGACCCAGTACTTC
>-|TRBJ1-2|-|TRBV5-1
CASSPEVANYGYTF
TGCGCCAGCAGCCCGGAGGTAGCTAACTATGGCTACACCTTC
>-|TRBJ2-7|TRBD1|TRBV4-1
CASSSGTGSYEQYF
TGCGCCAGCAGCTCGGGGACAGGGTCCTACGAGCAGTACTTC
>-|TRBJ2-3|TRBD2|TRBV9
CASSVEASGPTDTQYF
TGTGCCAGCAGCGTAGAAGCTAGCGGCCCCACAGATACGCAGTATTTT
>-|TRBJ1-1|-|TRBV5-1
CASSPTGSSVWTEAFF
TGCGCCAGCAGCCCCACAGGGTCCTCCGTTTGGACTGAAGCTTTCTTT
>-|TRBJ2-7|-|TRBV4-1
CASSRDPRYEQYF
TGCGCCAGCAGCCGTGACCCTAGGTACGAGCAGTACTTC
>-|TRBJ2-2|TRBD1|TRBV19
CASSVDRGTGELFF
TGTGCCAGTAGTGTCGACAGGGGAACCGGGGAGCTGTTTTTT
>once|TRBJ1-2|-|TRBV6-5
CASSLSGGYGYTF
TGTGCCAGCAGCCTATCGGGGGGATATGGCTACACCTTC
>-|TRBJ1-1|-|TRBV19
CASSPPRREGTEAFF
TGTGCCAGTTCTCCGCCTCGCAGGGAGGGGACTGAAGCTTTCTTT
>few|TRBJ2-6|TRBD2|TRBV7-9
CASSPLGGDSGANVLTF
TGTGCCAGCAGCCCCCTTGGGGGGGACTCTGGGGCCAACGTCCTGACTTTC
>-|TRBJ2-3|-|TRBV30
CACDLTGASTDTQYF
TGTGCCTGTGATCTAACAGGAGCCTCCACAGATACGCAGTATTTT
>once|TRBJ1-5|-|TRBV5-5
CASSFLDSNQPQHF
TGTGCCAGCAGCTTTTTAGATAGCAATCAGCCCCAGCATTTT
>-|TRBJ2-2|-|TRBV12-5
CASGAWNTGELFF
TGTGCTAGTGGAGCTTGGAACACCGGGGAGCTGTTTTTT